This T cell receptor (beta chain) was profiled in a study of shared clonotypes between healthy human individuals (dated by TCRdb to the early 2020s). Concerning the study at large: The cohort included a few men and a couple of women between 18 and 49 years of age. The study deeply sequenced blood TCR repertoires of about 5 healthy adults to estimate repertoire size and the extent of clonotype sharing between individuals. For each donor, CD4 naive and CD4 memory were each run on three plates, CD8 naive on two plates, and CD8 memory on one plate. Each donor's leukapheresis produced roughly between roughly 0.85 and 9.5 billion PBMCs. Different laboratories and diverse techniques were used to prepare libraries and sequence TCR repertoires, to increase sequencing depth and limit assay-specific biases.

What the authors observed across the whole study: Compared with non-shared clonotypes, the clonotypes found in all four sorted-subset donors had higher generation probabilities. When four donors were compared, the shared fraction of clonotypes was approximately 5% for naive CD4, roughly 3.3% for naive CD8, about 2.4% for memory CD4, and less than 0.45% for memory CD8. Because the study included only a small number of donors, the genetic and exposure-history diversity represented was limited. Pairwise subsampling led to the expectation that sequencing depth would affect the degree of clonotype sharing among donors. Incomplete sequencing was indicated by rarefaction of sorted-subset datasets, despite the large sequencing depth. Larger estimated clonotype richness was generally found for naive subsets than for memory subsets. Sampling was restricted to blood, and TCR repertoires in tissues likely differ from the TCR repertoires found in blood.

The V and J ends are trimmed by 3 bases and 4 bases, leaving 10 bases between them. The germline V gene (reference sequence) provides CDR1 LNHDA and CDR2 SQIVND. The CDR3 starts with the cysteine, ends with the phenylalanine, and has 14 residues. Only the CDR3 part of the read is kept: 42 bases, read in frame from the first base. Using the deep immunoSEQ assay, multiplex PCR amplified TCR CDR3 regions from genomic DNA. Extracted genomic DNA from each cell subset was distributed evenly across all wells of several immunoSEQ 96-well plates, and each plate was treated as a replicate. For sorted subsets, each replicate PCR was loaded with 200 ng genomic DNA, equivalent to roughly 30,000 T cell genomes. Purified libraries were measured with a Qubit 3.0 fluorometer, size-checked on a Bioanalyzer 2100, and measured again with the KAPA Library Quantification kit. Each immunoSEQ 96-well plate was sequenced on its own single-read 150-cycle Illumina NextSeq 550 flow cell. On the authors' methods: Because the immunoSEQ output included only junctional sequences and no quality scores, the filtering could not be the same as the filtering used for full-length reads. To assign V/J genes and CDR3, sequences were annotated against IMGT germline references using PyIR, a Python wrapper for IgBLAST v1.9. Reads with weak V/J assignments (E-value above 1e-6), missing CDR3, stop codons, out-of-frame junctions, or ambiguous translated residues were removed. A V3J clonotype was defined by an identical inferred V gene, J gene, and CDR3 amino acid sequence. The percentage overlap between two repertoires was calculated by dividing the number of shared unique clonotypes by the size of the smaller repertoire. Repertoire richness was assessed with RTK rarefaction, the Chao1 estimator, and Recon v2.1 estimates of unobserved clonotypes. OLGA was used to compute generation probabilities for all TCRbeta clonotypes that the gDNA method yielded from a handful of donors. The clones in this table, taken by TCRdb from immuneACCESS, are in-frame only. Not every clone is retained; where verified, under half of the shortfall comes from an unresolved V gene, and the cause of the rest is unknown. The DNA gave D and trimming, while V, J and clone size come from that table. This sample is represented by about 2.4 million clones; 93% of them were singletons. The top ten clones comprise about 0.38% of the sample.

Healthy HIV-negative adults with no recently reported acute infections or vaccinations were included as donors. Every donor was a Caucasian adult residing in Nashville, Tennessee, USA. CD4+ T cells were enriched by magnetic negative selection, after which naive cells were positively selected on CD45RA and the negative fraction was taken as the memory subset. After blood collection by leukapheresis, PBMCs were isolated using Ficoll-Histopaque density gradient centrifugation and then cryopreserved in the vapor phase of liquid nitrogen. Analytical flow cytometry was used to check the purity and quantity of every magnetically sorted T cell population. From each sorted fraction, genomic DNA was isolated and quantified by UV absorbance on a Nanodrop 2000c. On this clone itself: This clone's antigen is unknown. Base qualities were left out, and no much larger clone turns up one base away.

Rearrangement joined TRBV19 to TRBJ2-1; the D segment may tentatively be TRBD1 or TRBD2, each giving 5 matched bases. Sequenced material: naive CD4+ T cells from PBMCs. The cell subset or site label of this sample denotes: CD45RA+ positively selected. This TCR was sampled from a man younger than 30 in good health. Some clones in this sample may be carry-over from other donors' samples. At the DNA level, the sequence is TGTGCCAGTAGTATGGGACCCGCTTACAATGAGCAGTTCTTC. Translated, this gives CASSMGPAYNEQFF.